The clone carrying this TCR beta chain was counted many times. Arm-PCR of CDR3 regions with iRepertoire HTBI primers generated TCR beta libraries. TCRdb ran MiXCR on the multiplex PCR reads and lists one entry per CDR3 protein. This sample has 560,000 or so distinct CDR3 sequences, with about 16% found just once. Time point denoted: newly diagnosed GD, antithyroid drugs for less than 3 months. RNA from PBMCs was the source of the TCR library. This record comes from a study of regulatory T cells in long-lasting Graves disease. The germline V and J ends were trimmed by 4 bases and 4 bases, with 16 bases remaining between them. The CDR3 runs to 15 residues. Germline V lookup: CDR1 SGHNT, CDR2 YYREEE (reference sequence). The sample was also reused in another study, on T cells in Graves' hyperthyroidism and ophthalmopathy. That work contributes: The study defined stable Graves' hyperthyroidism as no ophthalmopathy progression within 18 months.

The chain employs TRBV5-4 and TRBJ2-3; a weak D match, TRBD2 (6 bases). Material: peripheral blood mononuclear cells (PBMCs), obtained at new diagnosis, from a patient treated with antithyroid drugs. This clonotype was obtained from a man between 18 and 29 years old with Graves disease. The CDR3: CASSGGSGTSDTQYF. The CDR3 DNA follows: TGTGCCAGCAGCGGGGGTAGCGGAACTTCAGATACGCAGTATTTT.